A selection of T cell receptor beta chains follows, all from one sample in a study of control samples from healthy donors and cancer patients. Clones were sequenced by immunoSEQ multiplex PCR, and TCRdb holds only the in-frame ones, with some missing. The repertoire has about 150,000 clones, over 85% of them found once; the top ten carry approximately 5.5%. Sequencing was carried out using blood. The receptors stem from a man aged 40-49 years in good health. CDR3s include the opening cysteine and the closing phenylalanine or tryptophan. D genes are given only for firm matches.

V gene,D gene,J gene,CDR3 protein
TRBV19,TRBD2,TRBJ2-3,CASSIGLAGSGDTQYF
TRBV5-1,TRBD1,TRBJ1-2,CASSPTQDRAGYTF
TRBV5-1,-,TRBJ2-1,CASSLDRVGYGEQFF
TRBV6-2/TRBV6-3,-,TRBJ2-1,CASSYSGWVQFF
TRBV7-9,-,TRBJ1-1,CASSPRTEAFF
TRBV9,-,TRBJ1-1,CASSYSANTEAFF
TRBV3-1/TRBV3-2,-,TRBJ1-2,CASSPNLGERGNYGYTF
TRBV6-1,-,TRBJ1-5,CASGDPPGNQPQHF
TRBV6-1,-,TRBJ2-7,CASSESLYEQYF
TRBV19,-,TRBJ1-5,CASSAGTSRNQPQHF
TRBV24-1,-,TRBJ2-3,CATSGPNTDTQYF
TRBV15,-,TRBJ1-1,CATSLREGGRGENTEAFF
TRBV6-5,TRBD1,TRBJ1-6,CASSYDRGKSSPLHF
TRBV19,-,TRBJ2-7,CASSGFDGWDEQYF
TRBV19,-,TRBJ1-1,CASSTGPEAFF
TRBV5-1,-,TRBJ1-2,CASSLEGILGYGYTF
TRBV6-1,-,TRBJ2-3,CASSDLGRGADTQYF
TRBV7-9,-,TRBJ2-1,CASSLQRQARDEQFF
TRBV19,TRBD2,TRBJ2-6,CASSIGGAGANVLTF
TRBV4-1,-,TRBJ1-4,CASSQDWGEKLFF
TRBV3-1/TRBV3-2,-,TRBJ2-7,CASSQGREGTYEQYF
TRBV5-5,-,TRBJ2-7,CASSLRGPSHEQYF
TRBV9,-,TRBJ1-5,CASSLSDNQPQHF
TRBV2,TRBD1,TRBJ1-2,CASKDRVGGYTF
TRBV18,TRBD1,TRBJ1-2,CASSPAGQGDYGYTF
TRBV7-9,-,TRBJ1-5,CASSLVGGVGQPQHF
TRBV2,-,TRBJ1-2,CASSPRDYTTRNYGYTF
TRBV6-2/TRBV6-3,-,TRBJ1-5,CASSYSTRRDRNQPQHF
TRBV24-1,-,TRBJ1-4,CATSDLGGEKLFF
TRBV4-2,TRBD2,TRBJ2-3,CASSPGLAGGTDTQYF
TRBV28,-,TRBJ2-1,CASSFIRSSYNEQFF
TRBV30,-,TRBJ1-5,CAWSAGGNQPQHF
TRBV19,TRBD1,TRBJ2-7,CASSIGQGASYEQYF
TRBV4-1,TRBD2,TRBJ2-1,CASSPLAGFTYNEQFF
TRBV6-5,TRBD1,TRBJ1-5,CASTARNRGVQPQHF
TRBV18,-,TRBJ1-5,CASGGGGNQPQHF
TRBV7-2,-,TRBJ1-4,CASSFDFNEKLFF
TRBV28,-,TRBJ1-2,CASSLPFLYGYTF
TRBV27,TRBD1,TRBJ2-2,CASSPQGSGELFF
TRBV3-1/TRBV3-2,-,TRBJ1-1,CASSQFGGSTEAFF
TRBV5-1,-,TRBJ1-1,CASSSQNTEAFF
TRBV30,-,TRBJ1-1,CALDATTRAFF
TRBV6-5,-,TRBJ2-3,CASRIGQTSTDTQYF
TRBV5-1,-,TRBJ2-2,CASSLSSSNTGELFF
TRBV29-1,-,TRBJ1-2,CSAGTGIGYTF
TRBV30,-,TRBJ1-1,CALLGAGSRTEAFF
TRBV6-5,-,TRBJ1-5,CASTSPGGLNQPQHF
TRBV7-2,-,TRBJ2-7,CASSPKGGGREQYF
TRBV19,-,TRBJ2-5,CASSGEGKETQYF
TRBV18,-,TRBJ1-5,CASWSGEGNQPQHF
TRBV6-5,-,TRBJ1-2,CASSYRPGSTFYGYTF
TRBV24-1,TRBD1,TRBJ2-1,CATAGGPGRPYNEQFF
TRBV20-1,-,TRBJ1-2,CSTGPYGYTF
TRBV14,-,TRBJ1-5,CASSLGASNQPQHF
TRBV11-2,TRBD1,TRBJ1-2,CASSSRGQGPNYGYTF
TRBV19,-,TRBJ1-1,CASTWGAGTEAFF
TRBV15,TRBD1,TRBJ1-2,CATSRSDRGPGYTF
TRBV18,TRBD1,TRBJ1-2,CASSRRDSEHYGYTF
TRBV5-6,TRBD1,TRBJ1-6,CASIGTADNSPLHF
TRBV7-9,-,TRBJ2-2,CASSPVSTGELFF